This T cell receptor (beta chain) was captured in a study of blood T cell repertoires in COVID-19. Study-wide context: Acute and convalescent COVID-19 samples came from the United States, Italy and Spain. Nucleic acid was either cDNA or gDNA, and it came from T cells, B-cell-depleted T cells, or PBMCs.

Clones were read by immunoSEQ multiplex PCR, and TCRdb kept only the in-frame ones, dropping some. The data show about 150,000 clones, roughly 80% seen once. Germline CDR1 is SNHLY and CDR2 is FYNNEI. This CDR3 contains 15 residues. The V segment lost 6 bases and the J segment 2 bases; nucleotides outside the gene matches: 9. Source material: peripheral blood. This receptor was identified in a man older than 75 with acute or convalescent COVID-19. J is TRBJ2-7 and V is TRBV2; 8 bases are a match to TRBD2. The CDR3 is CASRKARGGPYEQYV. The CDR3 bases are TGTGCCAGCAGAAAAGCCCGGGGGGGCCCCTACGAGCAGTACGTC.